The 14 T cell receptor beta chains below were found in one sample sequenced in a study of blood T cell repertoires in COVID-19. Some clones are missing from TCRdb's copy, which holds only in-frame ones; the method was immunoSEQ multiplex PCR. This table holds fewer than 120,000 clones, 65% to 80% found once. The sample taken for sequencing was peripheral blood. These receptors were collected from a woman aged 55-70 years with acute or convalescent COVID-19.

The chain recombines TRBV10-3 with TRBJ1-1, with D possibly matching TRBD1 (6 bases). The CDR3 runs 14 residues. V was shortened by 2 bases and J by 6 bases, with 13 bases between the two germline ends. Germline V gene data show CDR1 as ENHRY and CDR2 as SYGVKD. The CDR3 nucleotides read TGTGCCATCAGTGAGATACAGGGTGTCGCTGAAGCTTTCTTT. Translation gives CAISEIQGVAEAFF.

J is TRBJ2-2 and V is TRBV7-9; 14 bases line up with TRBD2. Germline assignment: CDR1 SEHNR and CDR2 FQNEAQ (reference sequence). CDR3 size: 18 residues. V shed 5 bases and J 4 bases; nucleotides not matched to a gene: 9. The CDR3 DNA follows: TGTGCCAGCAGCACCCGGACTAGCGGGGGGCGAGGCACCGGGGAGCTGTTTTTT. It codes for CASSTRTSGGRGTGELFF.

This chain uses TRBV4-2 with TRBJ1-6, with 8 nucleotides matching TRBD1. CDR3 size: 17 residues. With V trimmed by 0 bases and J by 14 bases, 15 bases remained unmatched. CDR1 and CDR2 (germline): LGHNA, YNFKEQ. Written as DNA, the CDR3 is TGTGCCAGCAGCCAAGATAAGAGGGGAGCGACAGGGGCTGCCCTCCACTTT. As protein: CASSQDKRGATGAALHF.

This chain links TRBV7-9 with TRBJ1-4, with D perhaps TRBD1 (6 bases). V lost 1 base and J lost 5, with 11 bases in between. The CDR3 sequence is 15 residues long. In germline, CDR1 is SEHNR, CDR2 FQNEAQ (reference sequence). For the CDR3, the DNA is TGTGCCAGCAGCTTAGGCCAGGGGAGAAATGAAAAACTGTTTTTT. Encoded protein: CASSLGQGRNEKLFF.

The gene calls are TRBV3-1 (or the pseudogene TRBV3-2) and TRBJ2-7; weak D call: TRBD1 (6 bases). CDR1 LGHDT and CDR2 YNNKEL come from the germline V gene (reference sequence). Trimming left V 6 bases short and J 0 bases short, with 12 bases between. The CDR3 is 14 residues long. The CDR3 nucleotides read TGTGCCAGCAGGCAGACAGGATTCTCCTACGAGCAGTACTTC. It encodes CASRQTGFSYEQYF.

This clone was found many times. CDR3 DNA sequence: TGCGCCAGCAGCGGGGTACAGGGTGTGAACACTGAAGCTTTCTTT. This gives the protein CASSGVQGVNTEAFF. The chain couples TRBV5-1 to TRBJ1-1, with D tentatively TRBD1 (6 bases). Trimming left V 4 bases short and J 0 bases short, with 13 bases between. The CDR3 runs to 15 residues. From germline, CDR1 is SGHRS and CDR2 YFSETQ.

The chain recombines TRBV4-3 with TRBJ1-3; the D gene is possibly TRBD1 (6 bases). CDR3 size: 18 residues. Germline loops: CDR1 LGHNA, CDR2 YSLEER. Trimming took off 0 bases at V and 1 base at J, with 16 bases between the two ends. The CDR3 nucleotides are TGCGCCAGCAGCCAAGACCGTCTGACAGGAGGATCTGGAAACACCATATATTTT. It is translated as CASSQDRLTGGSGNTIYF.

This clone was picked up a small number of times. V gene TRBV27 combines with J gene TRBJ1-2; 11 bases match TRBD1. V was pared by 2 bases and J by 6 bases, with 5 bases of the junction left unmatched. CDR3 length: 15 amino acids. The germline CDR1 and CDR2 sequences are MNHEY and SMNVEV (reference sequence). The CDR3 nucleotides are TGTGCCAGCAGTTTAAGACCGGACAGGGGGCATGGCTACACCTTC. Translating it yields CASSLRPDRGHGYTF.

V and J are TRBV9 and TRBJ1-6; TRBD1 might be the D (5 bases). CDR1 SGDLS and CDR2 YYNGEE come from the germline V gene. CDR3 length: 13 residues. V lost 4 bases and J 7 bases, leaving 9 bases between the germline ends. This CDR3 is CASSPKGNSPLHF. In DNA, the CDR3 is TGTGCCAGCAGCCCCAAGGGGAATTCACCCCTCCACTTT.

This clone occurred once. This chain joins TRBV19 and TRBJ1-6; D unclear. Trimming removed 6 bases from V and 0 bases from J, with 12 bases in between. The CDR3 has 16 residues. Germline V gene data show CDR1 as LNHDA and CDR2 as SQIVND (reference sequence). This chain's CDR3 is CASSKESSSYNSPLHF. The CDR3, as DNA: TGTGCCAGTAGCAAGGAGTCCAGCTCCTATAATTCACCCCTCCACTTT.

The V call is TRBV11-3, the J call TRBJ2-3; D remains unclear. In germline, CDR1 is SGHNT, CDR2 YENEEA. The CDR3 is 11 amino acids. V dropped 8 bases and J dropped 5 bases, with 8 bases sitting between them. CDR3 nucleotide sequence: TGTGCCAGCGGAGTGGGAGATACGCAGTATTTT. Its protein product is CASGVGDTQYF.

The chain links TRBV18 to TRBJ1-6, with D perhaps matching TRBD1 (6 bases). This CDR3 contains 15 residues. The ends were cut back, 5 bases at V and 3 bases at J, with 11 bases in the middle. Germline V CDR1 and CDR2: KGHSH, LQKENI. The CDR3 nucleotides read TGTGCCAGCTCATCCGGACAGATCTATAATTCACCCCTCCACTTT. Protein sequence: CASSSGQIYNSPLHF.

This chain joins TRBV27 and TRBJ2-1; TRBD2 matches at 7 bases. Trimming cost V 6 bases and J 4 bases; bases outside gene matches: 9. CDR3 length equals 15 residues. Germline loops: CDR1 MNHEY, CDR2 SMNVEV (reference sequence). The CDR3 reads CASSWGSGGYNEQFF. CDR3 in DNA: TGTGCCAGCAGCTGGGGCTCGGGGGGTTACAATGAGCAGTTCTTC.

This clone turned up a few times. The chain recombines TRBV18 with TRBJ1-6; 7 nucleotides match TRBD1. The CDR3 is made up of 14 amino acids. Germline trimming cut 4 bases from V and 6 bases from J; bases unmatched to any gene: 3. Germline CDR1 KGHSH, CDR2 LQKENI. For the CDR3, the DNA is TGTGCCAGCTCACGGGACAGACTTAATTCACCCCTCCACTTT. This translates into CASSRDRLNSPLHF.